These 30 T cell receptor beta chains originate from one sample sequenced in a study of shared clonotypes between healthy human individuals. CD8 cells classed as naive were CD45RO-negative and positively selected for CCR7, excluding terminally differentiated effector memory CD45RA+ cells. Clones were read by immunoSEQ multiplex PCR, and TCRdb kept only the in-frame ones, dropping some. Seen here are nearly 2 million clones, approximately 95% observed once, and the top ten hold 1.2%. Material for sequencing was naive CD8+ T cells sorted from blood. All receptors derive from a man younger than 35 in good health.

The chain employs TRBV29-1 and TRBJ2-1; D gene ambiguous. The CDR3 totals 17 residues. The germline V and J ends were trimmed by 4 bases and 0 bases, with 19 bases remaining between them. The germline V gene has CDR1 SQVTM and CDR2 ANQGSEA. The CDR3 DNA reads as TGCAGCGTTGTAGGGCGAAGGGCGGAGAGCTCCTACAATGAGCAGTTCTTC. Translated, it gives CSVVGRRAESSYNEQFF.

CDR3 in DNA: TGTGCCAGCTCCCGCTTGATGGGGAAAAACACTGAAGCTTTCTTT. Its protein product is CASSRLMGKNTEAFF. The J gene is TRBJ1-1, the V gene TRBV7-9, with D uncertain. The CDR3 spans 15 residues. Per germline, CDR1 SEHNR and CDR2 FQNEAQ (reference sequence). V lost 8 bases and J 2 bases, leaving 18 bases between the germline ends.

This rearrangement joins TRBV15 to TRBJ1-2; 12 nucleotides line up with TRBD1. The J segment lost 6 bases and the V segment lost 0 bases, leaving 8 bases of the junction unmatched. The CDR3 totals 17 residues. The germline CDR1 and CDR2 sequences are LNHNV and YYDKDF (reference sequence). The CDR3 sequence: CATSRDLGTGGANGYTF. CDR3 bases: TGTGCCACCAGCAGAGATCTAGGGACAGGGGGCGCGAATGGCTACACCTTC.

The DNA of the CDR3 is TGTGCCAGCAGTTGGGGGACAGGGTCCTATGGCTACACCTTC. Amino acids: CASSWGTGSYGYTF. The chain combines TRBV6-5 with TRBJ1-2, with 9 bases fitting TRBD1. The germline gives CDR1 MNHEY, CDR2 SVGAGI. Trimming took 4 bases from V and 4 from J; bases not matched to a gene: 4. The length of the CDR3 is 14 residues.

The CDR3 DNA sequence: TGTGCCAGCAACAGACTAGCGGGGGGCACAGATACGCAGTATTTT. Protein: CASNRLAGGTDTQYF. The chain recombines TRBV6-5 with TRBJ2-3; 12 positions agree with TRBD2. The CDR3 runs to 15 residues. Germline assignment: CDR1 MNHEY and CDR2 SVGAGI. The V and J ends lost 7 bases and 1 base, in that order; junction bases with no gene match: 3.

The chain joins TRBV30 to TRBJ1-2; D uncertain. This CDR3 contains 15 residues. CDR1 and CDR2 (germline): GTSNPN, SVGIG (reference sequence). The germline V and J ends were trimmed by 3 bases and 8 bases, with 22 bases remaining between them. As DNA, the CDR3 is TGTGCCTGGAGCTACGCGGGTATCCGAAACTCGGGCTACACCTTC. This translates into CAWSYAGIRNSGYTF. The full variable domain, with the rest looked up from reference TRBV30 and TRBJ1-2, is SQTIHQWPATLVQPVGSPLSLECTVEGTSNPNLYWYRQAAGRGLQLLFYSVGIGQISSEVPQNLSASRPQDRQFILSSKKLLLSDSGFYLCAWSYAGIRNSGYTFGSGTRLTVV.

The genes are TRBV9 and TRBJ1-2; D might be TRBD1 (6 bases). The CDR3 covers 15 residues. Germline lookup yields CDR1 SGDLS and CDR2 YYNGEE. Trimming pared 4 bases from V and 8 bases from J, leaving 21 bases between. In nucleotides, the CDR3 is TGTGCCAGCAGCCCAACGACAGGACTCCTACAAGGCTACACCTTC. Translating gives CASSPTTGLLQGYTF.

The rearrangement joins TRBV9 to TRBJ2-2, with D hard to call. This CDR3 comprises 13 residues. V was clipped by 3 bases and J by 7 bases, with 10 bases between them. Germline-derived CDR1 and CDR2 are SGDLS and YYNGEE. This chain's CDR3 is CASSALYYGELFF. In DNA, the CDR3 is TGTGCCAGCAGCGCCCTGTATTACGGGGAGCTGTTTTTT. The variable domain in full, with the rest retrieved from reference TRBV9 and TRBJ2-2, is DSGVTQTPKHLITATGQRVTLRCSPRSGDLSVYWYQQSLDQGLQFLIQYYNGEERAKGNILERFSAQQFPDLHSELNLSSLELGDSALYFCASSALYYGELFFGEGSRLTVL.

Notes on this clone: This CDR3 is also generated by other DNA sequences in the sample. V is TRBV5-1 and J is TRBJ2-1, with 8 nucleotides matching TRBD2. The V segment lost 0 bases and the J segment 5 bases; nucleotides outside the gene matches: 4. Per the germline V gene, CDR1 is SGHRS and CDR2 is YFSETQ. The CDR3 is made up of 15 amino acids. Here the CDR3 reads CASSLAGGPHNEQFF. The CDR3 nucleotides read TGCGCCAGCAGCTTGGCGGGGGGGCCTCACAATGAGCAGTTCTTC.

The chain links TRBV4-2 to TRBJ2-7; D call uncertain. The CDR3 has 14 residues. V was cut by 4 bases and J by 2 bases, with 12 bases left in between. The germline CDR1 and CDR2 sequences are LGHNA and YNFKEQ. The CDR3 nucleotides read TGTGCCAGCAGCCCCCCCCTCGACACCTACGAGCAGTACTTC. Translation gives CASSPPLDTYEQYF.

This clone was detected only once. CDR3 DNA: TGTGCCAGCGAGGGCCCCGGGACAGGGGGAACTGAAGCTTTCTTT. It encodes CASEGPGTGGTEAFF. The V call is TRBV27, the J call TRBJ1-1, with 11 bases identical to TRBD1. Germline V gives CDR1 MNHEY, CDR2 SMNVEV (reference sequence). The CDR3 runs 15 residues. After removal of 8 bases from V and 5 bases from J, the junction contained 10 bases not matched to a gene.

The gene calls are TRBV11-1 and TRBJ1-4, with D maybe TRBD1 (5 bases). Germline V gene lookup returns CDR1 SGHAT and CDR2 FQDESV (reference sequence). CDR3 length: 16 amino acids. Trimming stripped 5 bases from V and 3 bases from J, with 16 bases between. In nucleotides, the CDR3 is TGTGCCAGCAGCCACCGGGGGGTGCAAGCTAATGAAAAACTGTTTTTT. Residues: CASSHRGVQANEKLFF.

This sequence joins TRBV28 and TRBJ1-3; D possibly corresponds to TRBD1 (6 bases). V lost 3 bases to trimming and J lost 4 bases, with 10 bases between them. This CDR3 spans 14 amino acids. Germline lookup yields CDR1 MDHEN and CDR2 SYDVKM. The CDR3 loop reads CASSFGGPGNTIYF. CDR3 coding DNA: TGTGCCAGCAGTTTTGGGGGGCCAGGAAACACCATATATTTT.

CDR3 residues: CASSLERPSWAGNEQFF. The CDR3 nucleotides are TGTGCCAGCAGCTTGGAAAGGCCTAGTTGGGCCGGCAATGAGCAGTTCTTC. The chain recombines TRBV7-8 with TRBJ2-1; D is undetermined. V gave up 3 bases and J gave up 6 bases, with 21 bases separating them. The CDR3 sequence is 17 residues long. Germline V gene data show CDR1 as SGHVS and CDR2 as FQNEAQ.

The chain links TRBV7-9 to TRBJ2-7, with TRBD2 matching over 8 bases. CDR1 and CDR2 from the germline V gene are SEHNR and FQNEAQ (reference sequence). J gave up 0 bases and V 0 bases, and 4 bases lay outside the gene matches. The CDR3 spans 16 residues. CDR3 sequence (DNA): TGTGCCAGCAGCTTAGCCGGCGGGGGGCTCTCCTACGAGCAGTACTTC. Translated: CASSLAGGGLSYEQYF.

This clone was recorded once. The chain carries TRBV29-1 and TRBJ2-1; no definite D call. V shed 8 bases and J shed 4 bases, with 12 bases lying between them. There are 12 residues in the CDR3. CDR1 and CDR2 (germline): SQVTM, ANQGSEA. CDR3 coding DNA: TGCAGCTGGTACGACTCATACAATGAGCAGTTCTTC. It specifies CSWYDSYNEQFF.

V is TRBV10-1 and J is TRBJ1-1, with unresolved D. The V end lost 3 bases, the J end lost 4 bases, and 6 bases lay between the germline ends. Per germline, CDR1 WNHNN and CDR2 SYGVQD (reference sequence). The length of the CDR3 is 12 residues. The CDR3 nucleotides are TGCGCCAGCAGTGATGGAAGCACTGAAGCTTTCTTT. It is translated as CASSDGSTEAFF.

V gene TRBV5-1 combines with J gene TRBJ2-5; maybe TRBD1 (6 bases). This CDR3 region has 14 residues. CDR1 is SGHRS and CDR2 is YFSETQ in the germline V gene. V lost 4 bases, J lost 2 bases, and 12 bases lay in between. CDR3 loop: CASSPLGAQETQYF. CDR3 in DNA: TGCGCCAGCAGCCCCTTGGGGGCTCAAGAGACCCAGTACTTC.

The CDR3 bases are TGTGCCAGCAGTGAGACACCTACCTTCTCTGGAAACACCATATATTTT. This codes for CASSETPTFSGNTIYF. V gene TRBV6-1 combines with J gene TRBJ1-3; D is undetermined. From germline, CDR1 is MNHNS and CDR2 SASEGT. Trimming pared 3 bases from V and 0 bases from J, leaving 12 bases between. The CDR3 consists of 16 residues.

This clone was seen only once. The chain carries TRBV6-5 and TRBJ2-2; the match to TRBD1 covers 7 bases. The CDR3 loop spans 15 amino acids. The trim removed 10 bases at V and 6 bases at J, leaving 14 bases unmatched. Germline V lookup: CDR1 MNHEY, CDR2 SVGAGI. This CDR3 reads CAIAKLQGLAGELFF. The CDR3 DNA reads TGTGCCATCGCGAAATTACAGGGGTTGGCCGGGGAGCTGTTTTTT.

This sequence joins TRBV7-9 and TRBJ2-7; 13 positions agree with TRBD2. CDR1 SEHNR and CDR2 FQNEAQ come from the germline V gene (reference sequence). There are 16 residues in the CDR3. J lost 4 bases, V lost 6 bases, and 9 bases had no gene match. CDR3 residues: CASSDPGLAGPYEQYF. The CDR3 DNA reads TGTGCCAGCAGTGACCCGGGACTAGCGGGGCCTTACGAGCAGTACTTC.

The chain has TRBV19 and TRBJ1-6; tentatively, D is TRBD1 (5 bases). Germline-derived CDR1 and CDR2 are LNHDA and SQIVND (reference sequence). This CDR3 is 15 amino acids long. Trimming stripped 5 bases from V and 7 bases from J, with 15 bases between. This CDR3 reads CASSLDTSLNSPLHF. CDR3 coding DNA: TGTGCCAGTAGTTTGGACACTTCCCTCAATTCACCCCTCCACTTT.

In nucleotides, the CDR3 is TGTGCCAGCAGCCCTGAGGGCAGTTACGAGCAGTACTTC. Protein sequence: CASSPEGSYEQYF. The chain combines TRBV7-3 with TRBJ2-7; a possible D gene is TRBD2 (5 bases). The V end was cut by 5 bases, the J end by 4 bases, with 12 bases between. Germline values: CDR1 SGHTA, CDR2 FQGTGA. The CDR3 has 13 amino acids.

The chain employs TRBV6-5 and TRBJ1-1; 7 bases are shared with TRBD1. After removal of 0 bases from V and 0 bases from J, the junction contained 4 bases not matched to a gene. Germline V gene data show CDR1 as MNHEY and CDR2 as SVGAGI. The CDR3 has 16 residues. The DNA for the CDR3 is TGTGCCAGCAGTTACTCATGGACAGGTATGAACACTGAAGCTTTCTTT. It codes for CASSYSWTGMNTEAFF.

V and J are TRBV6-6 and TRBJ1-2, with D tentatively TRBD1 (6 bases). V was clipped by 6 bases and J by 7 bases, with 18 bases between them. Germline V CDR1 and CDR2: MNHNY, SVGAGI (reference sequence). The length of the CDR3 is 14 residues. The CDR3 here is CASSSTGTNSGYTF. The CDR3, as DNA: TGTGCCAGCAGCTCCACAGGGACAAACAGTGGCTACACCTTC.

On this clone itself: Different DNA sequences within this sample yield the same CDR3. This chain uses TRBV9 with TRBJ2-7, with TRBD1 matching over 7 bases. This CDR3 region has 13 residues. Germline loops: CDR1 SGDLS, CDR2 YYNGEE. V lost 4 bases to trimming and J lost 4 bases; unmatched junction nucleotides: 5. The CDR3 DNA reads as TGTGCCAGCAGCCCCGGACAGGAGTACGAGCAGTACTTC. This gives the protein CASSPGQEYEQYF.

The V call is TRBV6-1, the J call TRBJ2-6; D gene unclear. Trimming took 6 bases from V and 0 from J, leaving 6 bases between them. The CDR3 runs 14 residues. The germline V gene encodes CDR1 MNHNS and CDR2 SASEGT. The CDR3 DNA sequence: TGTGCCAGCAGGAAATACTCTGGGGCCAACGTCCTGACTTTC. Translated: CASRKYSGANVLTF.

The chain uses TRBV7-9 and TRBJ1-1, with 8 nucleotides matching TRBD1. Looked up from germline, CDR1 is SEHNR and CDR2 is FQNEAQ (reference sequence). The CDR3 loop spans 14 amino acids. V was clipped by 0 bases and J by 6 bases; unmatched bases: 3. CDR3 DNA: TGTGCCAGCAGCTTAGCGGGACAGGCCGCTGAAGCTTTCTTT. It encodes CASSLAGQAAEAFF.

The chain combines TRBV6-1 with TRBJ2-5; perhaps TRBD2 as D (6 bases). CDR3 length equals 15 residues. The V gene's germline CDR1 is MNHNS and CDR2 SASEGT. Trimming took 7 bases from V and 2 from J, leaving 17 bases between them. The CDR3 nucleotides are TGTGCCAGCATCCCGGGGAGGTTCGGGCAAGAGACCCAGTACTTC. It encodes CASIPGRFGQETQYF.

This clone was recorded once. V and J are TRBV4-3 and TRBJ2-2; weak D call: TRBD2 (7 bases). V lost 1 base and J 6 bases, leaving 12 bases between the germline ends. Germline V gene data show CDR1 as LGHNA and CDR2 as YSLEER. The CDR3 spans 15 residues. The CDR3 DNA follows: TGCGCCAGCAGCCAAGTATGGGAGGGGGCCGGGGAGCTGTTTTTT. This codes for CASSQVWEGAGELFF.